Included here is one T cell receptor beta chain sequence, with context. Its antigen is still unknown. Within one base of it there is no much larger clone, and no base qualities were kept. The entry originates in a study of shared clonotypes between healthy human individuals (dated by TCRdb to about 2020). Background for the entire study: The cohort comprised two women and a few men aged 18 to 49 years. To increase sequencing depth and limit assay-specific biases, different laboratories used diverse techniques to prepare libraries and sequence TCR repertoires. To estimate repertoire size and how much clonotypes are shared between individuals, the study performed deep sequencing of blood TCR repertoires from five healthy adults. Leukapheresis yielded between about 0.94 and 10 billion PBMCs per donor. For each donor, CD4 naive and CD4 memory were each given three plates, CD8 naive was given two plates, and CD8 memory was given one plate. What the authors observed across the whole study: Larger estimated clonotype richness was generally found for naive subsets than for memory subsets. Sampling was limited to blood, and TCR repertoires in tissue likely differ from TCR repertoires in blood. Compared with non-shared clonotypes, the clonotypes found in all four sorted-subset donors had higher generation probabilities. Based on pairwise subsampling, the degree of clonotype sharing among donors was expected to be affected by sequencing depth. Rarefaction of sorted-subset datasets indicated incomplete sequencing despite the large sequencing depth. Sharing across a few donors was observed for approximately 5% of naive CD4, over 3% of naive CD8, about 2.5% of memory CD4, and about 0.38% of memory CD8 clonotypes. Because the study included a small number of donors, the genetic and exposure-history diversity represented was limited.

The V end gives up 3 bases and the J end 6 bases, leaving 5 bases in the junction not matched to a gene. Measured from the cysteine to the phenylalanine, the CDR3 is 15 residues long. Kept here is only the CDR3 DNA, which spans 45 bases and is read in frame from base 1. In the germline V gene (reference sequence), CDR1 corresponds to SGHNT and CDR2 to YYREEE. Using the deep immunoSEQ assay, TCR CDR3 regions were amplified from genomic DNA by multiplex PCR. Genomic DNA extracted from each cell subset was distributed evenly over all wells of several immunoSEQ 96-well plates, and each plate served as one replicate. For sorted subsets, 200 to 250 ng of genomic DNA, equivalent to roughly 30,000 T cell genomes, went into each replicate PCR. Purified libraries were quantified with a Qubit 3.0 fluorometer, sized on a Bioanalyzer 2100, and re-quantified with the KAPA Library Quantification kit. Every immunoSEQ 96-well plate was sequenced on a dedicated single-read 150-cycle Illumina NextSeq 550 flow cell. The original methods were these. Because only junctional sequences without quality scores were contained in the immunoSEQ output, filtering matching that applied to full-length reads could not be performed. Sequences were annotated with PyIR, a Python wrapper for IgBLAST v1.9, using IMGT germline references to assign V/J genes and CDR3. Reads were removed for weak V/J assignments (E-value above 1e-6), missing CDR3, stop codons, out-of-frame junctions, or ambiguous translated residues. V3J clonotypes were defined as sequences sharing the same inferred V gene, J gene, and CDR3 amino acid sequence. The percentage overlap between two repertoires was calculated by dividing the number of shared unique clonotypes by the size of the smaller repertoire. Three approaches were used to assess repertoire richness: RTK rarefaction, the Chao1 estimator, and Recon v2.1 estimates of unobserved clonotypes. Generation probabilities were computed with OLGA for all TCRbeta clonotypes obtained by the gDNA method from a handful of donors. Sourced from immuneACCESS, this table was stored by TCRdb with only in-frame sequences that have V and J called. A share of the clones is absent; for the studies checked, an unresolved V gene accounts for under half, and the remainder has no known explanation. Clone size and the V and J calls come from that table; the DNA yielded D and trimming. The sample table contains 1,400,000 or so clones; only one count was recorded for approximately 98.5% of them. The ten most abundant clones make up about 0.34% of the sample.

The donors were healthy, HIV-negative adults with no recently reported acute infections or vaccinations. Only Caucasian adults living in Nashville, Tennessee, USA were represented among the donors. CD4+ T cells were enriched by magnetic negative selection; naive cells were then positively selected on CD45RA, and the negative fraction formed the memory subset. After blood collection by leukapheresis, PBMCs were isolated using Ficoll-Histopaque density gradient centrifugation and then cryopreserved in the vapor phase of liquid nitrogen. Analytical flow cytometry was used to check the purity and quantity of each magnetically sorted T cell population. Each sorted fraction had its genomic DNA isolated and then quantified by UV absorbance on a Nanodrop 2000c.

The sequence was obtained from a man aged 25-45 years in good health. The sample consisted of naive CD4+ T cells sorted from blood. The cell subset or site label here, explained by the study, means: CD45RA+ positively selected. The chain is assembled from TRBV5-4 and TRBJ2-1, with 11 bases matching TRBD2. The nucleotides are TGTGCCAGCAGCTGGCCGGGACTAGCGGTCAATGAGCAGTTCTTC. The resulting protein is CASSWPGLAVNEQFF.